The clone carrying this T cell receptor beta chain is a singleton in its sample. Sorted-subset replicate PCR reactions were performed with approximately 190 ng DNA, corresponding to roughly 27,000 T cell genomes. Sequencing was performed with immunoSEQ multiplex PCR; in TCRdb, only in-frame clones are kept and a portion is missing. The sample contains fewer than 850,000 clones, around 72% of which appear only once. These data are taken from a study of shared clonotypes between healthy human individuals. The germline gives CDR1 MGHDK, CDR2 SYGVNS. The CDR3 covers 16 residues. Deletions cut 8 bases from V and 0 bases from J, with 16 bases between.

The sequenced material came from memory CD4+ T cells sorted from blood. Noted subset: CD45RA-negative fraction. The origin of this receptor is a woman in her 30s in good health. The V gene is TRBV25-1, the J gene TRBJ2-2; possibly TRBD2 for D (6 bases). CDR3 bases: TGTGCCAGCGCCGTTGGGGGACTCCCGAACACCGGGGAGCTGTTTTTT. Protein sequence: CASAVGGLPNTGELFF.